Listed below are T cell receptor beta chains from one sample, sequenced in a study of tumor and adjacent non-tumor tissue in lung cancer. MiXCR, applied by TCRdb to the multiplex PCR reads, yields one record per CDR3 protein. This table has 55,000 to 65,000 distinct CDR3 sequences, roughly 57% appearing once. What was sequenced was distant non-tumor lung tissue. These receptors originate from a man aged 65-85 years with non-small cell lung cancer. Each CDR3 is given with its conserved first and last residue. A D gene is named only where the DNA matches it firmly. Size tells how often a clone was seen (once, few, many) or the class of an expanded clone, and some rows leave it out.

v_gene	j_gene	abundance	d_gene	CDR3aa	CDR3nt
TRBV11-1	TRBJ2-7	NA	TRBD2	CAISLARLADSYEQYF	TGTGCCATCTCCTTAGCGCGACTAGCGGACTCCTACGAACAGTACTTC
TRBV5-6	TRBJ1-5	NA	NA	CASSLGDRDQPQHF	TGTGCCAGTAGCCTCGGGGACCGGGATCAGCCCCAGCATTTT
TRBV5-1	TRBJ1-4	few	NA	CASSIPTSTNEKLFF	TGCGCCAGCAGCATACCGACCTCAACTAATGAAAAACTGTTTTTT
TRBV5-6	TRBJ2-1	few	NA	CASSLRRTYNEQFF	TGTGCCAGCAGCTTGAGACGGACCTACAATGAGCAGTTCTTC
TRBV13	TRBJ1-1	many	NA	CASSLANKNTEAFF	TGTGCCAGCAGCTTAGCCAACAAGAACACTGAAGCTTTCTTT
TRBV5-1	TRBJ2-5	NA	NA	CASNVLVAGETQYF	TGCGCCAGCAATGTTCTGGTGGCTGGCGAGACCCAGTACTTC
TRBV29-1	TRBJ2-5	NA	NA	CIVADTYQETQYF	TGCATCGTAGCTGACACGTATCAAGAGACCCAGTACTTC
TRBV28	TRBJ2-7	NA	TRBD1	CASSTTRTGTGYDQYF	TGTGCCAGCAGTACCACCAGGACAGGGACGGGCTACGATCAGTACTTT
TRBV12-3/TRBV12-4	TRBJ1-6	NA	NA	CASNRDLFNSPLHF	TGTGCCAGCAACCGGGATCTGTTTAACTCACCCCTCCACTTT
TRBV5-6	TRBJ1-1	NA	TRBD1	CASSLFGTGGFTEAFF	TGTGCCAGCAGCTTATTCGGGACAGGGGGCTTCACTGAAGCTTTCTTT
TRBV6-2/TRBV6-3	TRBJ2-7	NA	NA	CVSSFSEGRGSYEQYF	TGTGTGAGCAGTTTCTCCGAGGGGCGGGGTTCCTACGAGCAGTACTTC
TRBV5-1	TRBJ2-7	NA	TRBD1	CASSWDSYEQYF	TGCGCCAGCAGCTGGGACAGCTACGAGCAGTACTTC
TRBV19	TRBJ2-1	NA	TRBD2	CDSTEPSGTPYNEQFF	TGTGACAGTACCGAACCTAGCGGGACCCCCTACAATGAGCAGTTCTTC
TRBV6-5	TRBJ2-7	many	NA	CATSSAGSSYEQYF	TGTGCCACCTCGTCAGCCGGGAGCTCCTACGAGCAGTACTTC
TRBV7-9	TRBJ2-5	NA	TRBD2	CASSSGVAGAQETQYF	TGTGCCAGCAGCTCCGGTGTAGCGGGGGCCCAAGAGACCCAGTACTTC
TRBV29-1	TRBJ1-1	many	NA	CSVDLEVMNTEAFF	TGCAGCGTTGACTTGGAGGTAATGAACACTGAAGCTTTCTTT